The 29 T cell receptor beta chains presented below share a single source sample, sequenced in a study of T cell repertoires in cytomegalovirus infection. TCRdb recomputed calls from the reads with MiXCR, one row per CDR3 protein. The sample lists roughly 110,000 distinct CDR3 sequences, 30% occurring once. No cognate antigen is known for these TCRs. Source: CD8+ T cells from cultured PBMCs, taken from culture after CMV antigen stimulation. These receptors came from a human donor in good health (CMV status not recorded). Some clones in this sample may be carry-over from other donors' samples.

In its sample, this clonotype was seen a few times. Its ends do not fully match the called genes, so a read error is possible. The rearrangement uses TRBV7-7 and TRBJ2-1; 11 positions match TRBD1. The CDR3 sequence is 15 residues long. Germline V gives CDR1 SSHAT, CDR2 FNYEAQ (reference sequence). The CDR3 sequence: CASSLGQGAGNEQFF. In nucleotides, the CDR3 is TGTGCTAGCAGCCTAGGACAGGGGGCAGGCAATGAGCAGTTCTTC.

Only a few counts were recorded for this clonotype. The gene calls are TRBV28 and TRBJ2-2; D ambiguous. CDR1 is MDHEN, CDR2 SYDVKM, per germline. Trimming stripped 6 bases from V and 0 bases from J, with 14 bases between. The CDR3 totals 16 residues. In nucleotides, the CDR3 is TGTGCCAGCAGCCCCTTAGGTGGTTCGAACACCGGGGAGCTGTTTTTT. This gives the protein CASSPLGGSNTGELFF.

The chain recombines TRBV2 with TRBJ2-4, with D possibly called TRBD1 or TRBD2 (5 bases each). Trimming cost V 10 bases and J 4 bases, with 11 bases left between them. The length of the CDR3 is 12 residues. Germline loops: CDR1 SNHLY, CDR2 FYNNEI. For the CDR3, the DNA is TGTGCCACCCGGGACGCAAAAAACATTCAGTACTTC. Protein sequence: CATRDAKNIQYF.

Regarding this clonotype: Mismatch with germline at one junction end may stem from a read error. This CDR3 is CASSLWAEGDYVYTF. Here the CDR3 DNA reads TGTGCCAGCAGCTTATGGGCGGAGGGAGACTATGTCTACACCTTC. This rearrangement joins TRBV7-6 to TRBJ1-2; D is uncertain. Germline V gene lookup returns CDR1 SGHVS and CDR2 FNYEAQ. This CDR3 is built from 15 residues.

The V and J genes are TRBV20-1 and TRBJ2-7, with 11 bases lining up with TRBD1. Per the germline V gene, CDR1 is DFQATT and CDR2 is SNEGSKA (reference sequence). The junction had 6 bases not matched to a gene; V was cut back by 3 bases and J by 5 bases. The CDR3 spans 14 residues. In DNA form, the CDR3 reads TGCAGTGCTAGCACCGGGACAGGGGGACACGAGCAGTACTTC. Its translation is CSASTGTGGHEQYF.

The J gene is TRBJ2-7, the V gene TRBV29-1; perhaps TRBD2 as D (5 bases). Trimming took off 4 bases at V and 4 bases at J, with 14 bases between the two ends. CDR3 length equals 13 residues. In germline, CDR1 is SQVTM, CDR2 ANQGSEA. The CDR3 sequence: CSVAPSPGYEQYF. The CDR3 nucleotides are TGCAGCGTTGCCCCTTCACCGGGATACGAGCAGTACTTC.

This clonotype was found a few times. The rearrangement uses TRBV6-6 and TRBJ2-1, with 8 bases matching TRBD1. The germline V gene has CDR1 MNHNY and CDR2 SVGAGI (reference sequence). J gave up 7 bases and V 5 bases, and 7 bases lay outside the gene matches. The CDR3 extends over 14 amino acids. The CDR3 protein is CASSPTGGSNEQFF. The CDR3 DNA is TGTGCCAGCAGTCCCACAGGGGGATCGAATGAGCAGTTCTTC.

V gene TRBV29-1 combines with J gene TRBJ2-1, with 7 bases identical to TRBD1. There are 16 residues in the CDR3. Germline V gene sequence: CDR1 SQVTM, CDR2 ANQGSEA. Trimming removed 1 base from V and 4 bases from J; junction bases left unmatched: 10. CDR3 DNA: TGCAGCGTTGAAGGTCCGGACAGGACCGTATACAATGAGCAGTTCTTC. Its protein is CSVEGPDRTVYNEQFF.

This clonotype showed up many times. The CDR3 sequence: CASSQDSQETQYF. Here the CDR3 DNA reads TGCGCCAGCAGCCAAGACAGCCAAGAGACCCAGTACTTC. The V gene is TRBV4-3, the J gene TRBJ2-5, with D unresolved. The CDR3 is 13 residues long. V gave up 0 bases and J gave up 1 base, with 3 bases separating them. Per germline, CDR1 LGHNA and CDR2 YSLEER.

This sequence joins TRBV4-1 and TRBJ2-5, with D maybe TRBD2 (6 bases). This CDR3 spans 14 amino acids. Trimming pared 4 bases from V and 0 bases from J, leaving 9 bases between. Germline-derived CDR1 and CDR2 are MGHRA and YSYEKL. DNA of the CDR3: TGCGCCAGCAGCCCCCGGGGGAACCAAGAGACCCAGTACTTC. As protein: CASSPRGNQETQYF.

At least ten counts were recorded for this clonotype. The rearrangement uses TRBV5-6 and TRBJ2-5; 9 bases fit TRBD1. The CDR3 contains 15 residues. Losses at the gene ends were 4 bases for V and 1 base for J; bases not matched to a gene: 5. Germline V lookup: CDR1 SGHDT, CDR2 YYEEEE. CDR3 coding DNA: TGTGCCAGCAGCCCGGACAGGGGACTCCAAGAGACCCAGTACTTC. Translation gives CASSPDRGLQETQYF.

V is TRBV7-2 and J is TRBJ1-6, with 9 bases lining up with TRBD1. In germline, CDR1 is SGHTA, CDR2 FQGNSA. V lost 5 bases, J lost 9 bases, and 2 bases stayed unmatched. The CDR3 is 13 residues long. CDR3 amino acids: CASSMTGGSPLHF. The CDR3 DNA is TGTGCCAGCAGCATGACAGGGGGTTCACCCCTCCACTTT.

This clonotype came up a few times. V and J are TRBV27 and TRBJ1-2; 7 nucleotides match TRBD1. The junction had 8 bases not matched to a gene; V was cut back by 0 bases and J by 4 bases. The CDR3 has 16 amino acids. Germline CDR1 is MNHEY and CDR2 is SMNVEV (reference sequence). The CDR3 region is CASSLSDSTGIYGYTF. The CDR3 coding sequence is TGTGCCAGCAGTTTATCGGACTCGACAGGGATCTATGGCTACACCTTC.

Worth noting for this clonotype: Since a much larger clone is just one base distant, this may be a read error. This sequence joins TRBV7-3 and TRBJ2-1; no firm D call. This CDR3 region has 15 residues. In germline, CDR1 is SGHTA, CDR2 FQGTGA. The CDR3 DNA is TGTGCCAGCAGCTTACAGCAGAGCTCCTACAATGAGCAGTCCTTC. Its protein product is CASSLQQSSYNEQSF.

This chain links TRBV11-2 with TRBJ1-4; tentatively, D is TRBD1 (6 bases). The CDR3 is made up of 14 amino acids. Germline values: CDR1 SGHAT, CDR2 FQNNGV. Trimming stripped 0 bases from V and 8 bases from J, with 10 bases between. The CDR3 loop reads CASSLEGTYEKLFF. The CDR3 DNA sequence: TGTGCCAGCAGCTTAGAAGGGACATACGAAAAACTGTTTTTT.

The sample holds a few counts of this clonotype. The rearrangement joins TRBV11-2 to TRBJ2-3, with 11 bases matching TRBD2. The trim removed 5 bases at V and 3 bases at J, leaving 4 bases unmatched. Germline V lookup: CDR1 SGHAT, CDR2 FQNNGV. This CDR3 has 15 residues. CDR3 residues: CASSPRLAGTDTQYF. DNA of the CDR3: TGTGCCAGCAGCCCCCGACTAGCGGGGACAGATACGCAGTATTTT.

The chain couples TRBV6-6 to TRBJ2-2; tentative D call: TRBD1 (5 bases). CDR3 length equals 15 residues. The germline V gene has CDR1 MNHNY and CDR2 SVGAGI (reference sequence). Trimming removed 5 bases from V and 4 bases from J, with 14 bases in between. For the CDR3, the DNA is TGTGCCAGCAGTCCCGTTACAGGTGCCACCGGGGAGCTGTTTTTT. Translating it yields CASSPVTGATGELFF.

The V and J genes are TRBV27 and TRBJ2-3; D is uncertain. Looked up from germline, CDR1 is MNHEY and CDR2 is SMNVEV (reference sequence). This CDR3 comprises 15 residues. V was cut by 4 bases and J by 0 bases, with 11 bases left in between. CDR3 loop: CASSSRTASTDTQYF. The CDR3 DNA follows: TGTGCCAGCAGTTCCCGGACCGCTAGCACAGATACGCAGTATTTT.

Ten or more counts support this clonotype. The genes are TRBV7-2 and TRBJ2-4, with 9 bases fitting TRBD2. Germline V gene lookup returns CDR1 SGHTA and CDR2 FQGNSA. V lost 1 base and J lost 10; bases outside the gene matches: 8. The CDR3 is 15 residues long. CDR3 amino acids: CASSLVAGGLTIQYF. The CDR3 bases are TGTGCCAGCAGCTTAGTGGCGGGGGGGCTAACAATTCAGTACTTC.

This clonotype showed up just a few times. CDR3 amino acids: CASSQEMGYTEAFF. The DNA of the CDR3 is TGCGCCAGCAGCCAAGAGATGGGGTACACTGAAGCTTTCTTT. The V call is TRBV4-1, the J call TRBJ1-1; D unclear. The germline gives CDR1 MGHRA, CDR2 YSYEKL. Trimming shortened V by 0 bases and J by 3 bases, and 8 bases separated the two germline ends. This CDR3 has 14 amino acids.

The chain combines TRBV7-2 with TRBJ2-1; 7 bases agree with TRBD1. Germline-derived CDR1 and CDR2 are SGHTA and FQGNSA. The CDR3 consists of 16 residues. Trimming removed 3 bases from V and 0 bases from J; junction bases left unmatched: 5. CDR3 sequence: CASSFSGQPSYNEQFF. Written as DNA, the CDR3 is TGTGCCAGCAGCTTCTCGGGACAGCCCTCCTACAATGAGCAGTTCTTC.

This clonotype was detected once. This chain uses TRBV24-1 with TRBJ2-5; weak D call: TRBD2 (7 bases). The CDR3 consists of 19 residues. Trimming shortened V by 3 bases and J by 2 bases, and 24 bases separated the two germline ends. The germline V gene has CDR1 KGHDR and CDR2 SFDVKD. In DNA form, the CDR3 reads TGTGCCACCAGTGATATCCGGGGAGGGGGAGGGCGGCTACAAGAGACCCAGTACTTC. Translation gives CATSDIRGGGGRLQETQYF.

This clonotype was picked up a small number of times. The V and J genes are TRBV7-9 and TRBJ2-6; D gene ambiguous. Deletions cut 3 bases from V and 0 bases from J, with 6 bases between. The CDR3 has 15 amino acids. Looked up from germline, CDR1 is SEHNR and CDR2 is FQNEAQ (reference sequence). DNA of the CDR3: TGTGCCAGCAGCTTTAGGGCCTCTGGGGCCAACGTCCTGACTTTC. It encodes CASSFRASGANVLTF.

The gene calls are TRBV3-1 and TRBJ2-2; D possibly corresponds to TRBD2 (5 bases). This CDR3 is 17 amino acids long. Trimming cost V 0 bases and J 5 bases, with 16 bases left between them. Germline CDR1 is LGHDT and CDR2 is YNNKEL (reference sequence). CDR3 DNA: TGTGCCAGCAGCCAAGATTTTAGGGTGTCGGGGACCGGGGAGCTGTTTTTT. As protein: CASSQDFRVSGTGELFF.

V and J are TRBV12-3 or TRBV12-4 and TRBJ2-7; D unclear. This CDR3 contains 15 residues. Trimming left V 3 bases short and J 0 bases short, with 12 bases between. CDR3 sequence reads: CASSFTASISYEQYF. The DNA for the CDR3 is TGTGCCAGCAGTTTTACAGCTTCAATCTCCTACGAGCAGTACTTC.

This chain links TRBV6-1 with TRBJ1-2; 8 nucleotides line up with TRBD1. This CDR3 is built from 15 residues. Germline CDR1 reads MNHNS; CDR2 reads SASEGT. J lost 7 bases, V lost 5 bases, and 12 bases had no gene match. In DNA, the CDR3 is TGTGCCAGCAGTTATGACTGGGACAGGTTTTTTGGCTACACCTTC. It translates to CASSYDWDRFFGYTF.

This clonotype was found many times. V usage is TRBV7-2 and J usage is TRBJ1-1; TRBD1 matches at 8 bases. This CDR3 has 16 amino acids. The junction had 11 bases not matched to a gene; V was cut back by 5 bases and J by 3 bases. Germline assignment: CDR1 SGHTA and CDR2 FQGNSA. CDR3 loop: CASSLSRTGRDTEAFF. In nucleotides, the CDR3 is TGTGCCAGCAGCCTAAGTCGGACAGGGAGGGACACTGAAGCTTTCTTT. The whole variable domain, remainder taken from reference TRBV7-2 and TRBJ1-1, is GAGVSQSPSNKVTEKGKDVELRCDPISGHTALYWYRQSLGQGLEFLIYFQGNSAPDKSGLPSDRFSAERTGGSVSTLTIQRTQQEDSAVYLCASSLSRTGRDTEAFFGQGTRLTVV.

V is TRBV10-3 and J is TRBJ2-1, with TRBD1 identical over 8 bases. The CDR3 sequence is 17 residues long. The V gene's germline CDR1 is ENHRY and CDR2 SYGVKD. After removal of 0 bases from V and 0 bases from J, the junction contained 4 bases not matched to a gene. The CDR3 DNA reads TGTGCCATCAGTGAGTCGCGGACAGGGCTCTCCTACAATGAGCAGTTCTTC. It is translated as CAISESRTGLSYNEQFF.

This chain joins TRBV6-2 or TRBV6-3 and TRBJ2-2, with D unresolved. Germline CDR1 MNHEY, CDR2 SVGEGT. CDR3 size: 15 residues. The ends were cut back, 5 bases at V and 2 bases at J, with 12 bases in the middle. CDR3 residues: CASSTLVGNTGELFF. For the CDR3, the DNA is TGTGCCAGCAGTACCCTAGTGGGAAACACCGGGGAGCTGTTTTTT.